A selection of T cell receptor beta chains follows, all from one sample in a study of blood T cell repertoires in COVID-19. TCRdb's copy holds only in-frame clones and misses some; the assay was immunoSEQ multiplex PCR. The data show about 350,000 clones, about 88% seen once. The sample was PBMCs or T cells enriched from blood (not recorded which). The receptor source for this set is a woman aged 30 to 39 who had recovered from COVID-19. The CDR3 runs from the conserved cysteine through the conserved F or W. D genes are given only for firm matches. Clone size is stated in some rows and not others, as once, few, many or a class when expanded.

j_gene	v_gene	abundance	d_gene	CDR3nt	CDR3aa
TRBJ2-2	TRBV3-1/TRBV3-2	-	TRBD1	TGTGCCAGCAGCCACCCGGGACAGGGGGCACGGACCGGGGAGCTGTTTTTT	CASSHPGQGARTGELFF
TRBJ2-1	TRBV3-1/TRBV3-2	-	-	TGTGCCAGCAGCCTGGGGGGTAGGACCTACAATGAGCAGTTCTTC	CASSLGGRTYNEQFF
TRBJ2-7	TRBV27	few	TRBD2	TGTGCCAGCAGTCCCCGTTTAGCGGGCGGGGGGGACGAGCAGTACTTC	CASSPRLAGGGDEQYF
TRBJ2-6	TRBV7-7	-	TRBD1	TGTGCCAGCAGCTTGGGGACAGGGTCTGGGGCCAACGTCCTGACTTTC	CASSLGTGSGANVLTF
TRBJ2-7	TRBV25-1	-	TRBD1	TGTGCCAGCAGTAGAGGGACAGGGGCGATGGGGGAGCAGTACTTC	CASSRGTGAMGEQYF
TRBJ2-5	TRBV7-2	-	-	TGTGCCAGCAGCTTAGAATTCGGCCACGGGGAGACCCAGTACTTC	CASSLEFGHGETQYF
TRBJ2-7	TRBV3-1/TRBV3-2	-	-	TGTGCCAGCAGCCAAATGCGGGGCCACGAGCAGTACTTC	CASSQMRGHEQYF
TRBJ2-1	TRBV10-3	-	TRBD1	TGTGCCATCAGTGAGCGACAGGGGTACAATGAGCAGTTCTTC	CAISERQGYNEQFF
TRBJ2-7	TRBV10-3	few	-	TGTGCCATCAGTTCCCCTCGGGGAACCTACGAGCAGTACTTC	CAISSPRGTYEQYF
TRBJ2-7	TRBV7-9	-	TRBD1	TGTGCCAGCAGCTTAGCGGGACAGACCTACGAGCAGTACTTC	CASSLAGQTYEQYF
TRBJ2-5	TRBV7-6	-	-	TGTGCCAGCAGCTTGGGCAGCCAAGAGACCCAGTACTTC	CASSLGSQETQYF
TRBJ2-4	TRBV19	-	TRBD2	TGTGCCAGTGCTAGCGGAAACATTCAGTACTTC	CASASGNIQYF
TRBJ1-4	TRBV5-1	few	TRBD1	TGCGCCAGCAGCCCAATGACAGGGGATAATGAAAAACTGTTTTTT	CASSPMTGDNEKLFF
TRBJ1-2	TRBV14	-	-	TGTGCCAGCAGCCAAGCGCGGTTTGGTGGCTACACCTTC	CASSQARFGGYTF
TRBJ2-2	TRBV29-1	-	TRBD1	TGCAGCGTTCAGGGACAGGGTCACACCGGGGAGCTGTTTTTT	CSVQGQGHTGELFF
TRBJ2-5	TRBV7-2	-	-	TGTGCCAGCAGCTCAGGTGGGAGCCAGACCCAGTACTTC	CASSSGGSQTQYF
TRBJ1-2	TRBV14	-	-	TGTGCCAGCAGCCCCGACAGGAAAGGTGGCTACACCTTC	CASSPDRKGGYTF
TRBJ1-4	TRBV19	-	-	TGTGCCAGTAGCCCCGCGTTTACTAATGAAAAACTGTTTTTT	CASSPAFTNEKLFF
TRBJ2-7	TRBV11-2	-	-	TGTGCCAGCAGCTCACAGGGTTACGAGCAGTACTTC	CASSSQGYEQYF
TRBJ1-5	TRBV4-1	-	-	TGCGCCAGCAGCCAATGGTCGCAGAGCAATCAGCCCCAGCATTTT	CASSQWSQSNQPQHF
TRBJ2-7	TRBV30	-	TRBD1	TGTGCCTGGAGTGTACAGGGGGACGACGAGCAGTACTTC	CAWSVQGDDEQYF
TRBJ1-1	TRBV11-2	-	TRBD1	TGTGCCAGCAGCACCTCCAACAGGGGTAGCGAAGCTTTCTTT	CASSTSNRGSEAFF
TRBJ2-5	TRBV6-2/TRBV6-3	-	TRBD2	TGTGCCAGCAGTTACCCAGCGGGGCTAAGCCAAGAGACCCAGTACTTC	CASSYPAGLSQETQYF
TRBJ2-7	TRBV6-1	few	-	TGTGCCAGCAGTGACGTGGGCTCTATAAGCTCCTACGAGCAGTACTTC	CASSDVGSISSYEQYF
TRBJ1-3	TRBV19	-	TRBD1	TGTGCCAGTAGTATAAACAGGGGAAGATCTGGAAACACCATATATTTT	CASSINRGRSGNTIYF
TRBJ2-1	TRBV9	-	TRBD2	TGTGCCAGTGCACTAGCGGGTGGGCTCTACAATGAGCAGTTCTTC	CASALAGGLYNEQFF
TRBJ2-7	TRBV27	-	-	TGTGCCAGCAGTTCTCAACGGACTTCCAGCTCCTACGAGCAGTACTTC	CASSSQRTSSSYEQYF
TRBJ2-1	TRBV27	-	-	TGTGCCAGCAGTTTATTCGCCCCTAGCTACAGCTCCTACAATGAGCAGTTCTTC	CASSLFAPSYSSYNEQFF
TRBJ1-4	TRBV5-4	-	-	TGTGCCAGCAGCTTGGACGGTAATGAAAAACTGTTTTTT	CASSLDGNEKLFF
TRBJ1-5	TRBV7-9	few	TRBD1	TGTGCCAGCAGCCCACAGGGGTCCGATCAGCCCCAGCATTTT	CASSPQGSDQPQHF
TRBJ2-5	TRBV10-2	-	TRBD2	TGCGCCAGCAGTAGCAGCGGGGTACAAGAGACCCAGTACTTC	CASSSSGVQETQYF
TRBJ1-1	TRBV6-6	-	-	TGTGCCAGCAGTTACTCGCACAGAAAACCCACTGAAGCTTTCTTT	CASSYSHRKPTEAFF
TRBJ2-3	TRBV10-2	-	TRBD1	TGCGCCAGCAGTCATACAGGGGGACCTAGCACAGATACGCAGTATTTT	CASSHTGGPSTDTQYF
TRBJ1-5	TRBV21-1	-	-	TGTGCCAGCAGCAACGAGGGGGAGACAGGAACAAGCGCTCAGCCCCAGCATTTT	CASSNEGETGTSAQPQHF
TRBJ2-7	TRBV3-1/TRBV3-2	-	TRBD1	TGTGCCAGCAGCCAAGTCCGGGACAGTTCGGGGGAGCAGTACTTC	CASSQVRDSSGEQYF
TRBJ2-7	TRBV30	-	TRBD1	TGTGCCTGGAGACCGCTCGACAGGGTAAAGGCCTACGAGCAGTACTTC	CAWRPLDRVKAYEQYF
TRBJ1-2	TRBV6-1	-	TRBD1	TGTGCCAGCAGTGCGGACAGGTGGCCAACATCCTATGGCTACACCTTC	CASSADRWPTSYGYTF
TRBJ1-2	TRBV27	-	TRBD1	TGTGCCAGTAGGCGGACAGGGGTGGGGGGCTACACCTTC	CASRRTGVGGYTF
TRBJ1-6	TRBV6-4	-	-	TGTGCCAGCAGGGAAACAGGACGGGGGGCTGAAAATTCACCCCTCCACTTT	CASRETGRGAENSPLHF
TRBJ2-7	TRBV6-6	-	TRBD1	TGTGCCAGCAGTCGCACCGACAGGGGGCTCAACGAGCAGTACTTC	CASSRTDRGLNEQYF
TRBJ1-5	TRBV28	-	TRBD1	TGTGCCAGCAGCCTGGACAGGGGTCCTCAGCCCCAGCATTTT	CASSLDRGPQPQHF
TRBJ1-2	TRBV18	-	-	TGTGCCAGCTCATCGCAGGTAAAATCTCAAATGGGAGATGGCTACACCTTC	CASSSQVKSQMGDGYTF
TRBJ2-3	TRBV6-4	-	TRBD1	TGTGCCAGCAGTGGGACAGGGGGCGCAGATACGCAGTATTTT	CASSGTGGADTQYF
TRBJ2-7	TRBV5-4	-	TRBD2	TGTGCCAGCAGCTTGGGTGGGCTAGCGGGAGACGAGCAGTACTTC	CASSLGGLAGDEQYF
TRBJ2-2	TRBV5-1	-	TRBD1	TGCGCCAGCAGCCGGACAGGGACGGACACCGGGGAGCTGTTTTTT	CASSRTGTDTGELFF
TRBJ1-6	TRBV6-1	once	-	TGTGCCAGCAGTGAAACACAGGGATATAATTCACCCCTCCACTTT	CASSETQGYNSPLHF
TRBJ1-6	TRBV3-1/TRBV3-2	-	-	TGTGCCAGCAGCCGGGGGAGGAGTTCACCCCTCCACTTT	CASSRGRSSPLHF
TRBJ1-2	TRBV2	-	-	TGTGCCAGCAGCCCCGAGGGAGGGGCCGGCTACACCTTC	CASSPEGGAGYTF
TRBJ1-1	TRBV2	-	TRBD1	TGTGCCAGCCGGTTTGGACAGGGTGCCACTGAAGCTTTCTTT	CASRFGQGATEAFF
TRBJ2-2	TRBV7-2	-	-	TGTGCCAGCAGCTTATTTCCTACCCGATCAACCGGGGAGCTGTTTTTT	CASSLFPTRSTGELFF
TRBJ1-5	TRBV10-2	-	TRBD1	TGCGCCAGCAGTGAAGCGGACAGGGATTATCAGCCCCAGCATTTT	CASSEADRDYQPQHF
TRBJ2-1	TRBV5-6	once	TRBD1	TGTGCCAGCAGGAGTACCGGGACAGGGGATGAGCAGTTCTTC	CASRSTGTGDEQFF
TRBJ2-4	TRBV7-8	once	-	TGTGCCAGCAGCTTACGTGGCGGACTCGCGGCCAAAAACATTCAGTACTTC	CASSLRGGLAAKNIQYF
TRBJ2-7	TRBV27	few	-	TGTGCCAGCAGCAGACTCAACTACGAGCAGTACTTC	CASSRLNYEQYF